One sample yielded the 16 T cell receptor beta chains listed below, sequenced in a study of CD8+ T cells in alopecia areata. Following extraction, RNA underwent reverse transcription to cDNA, which served as the sequencing template. Only in-frame clones appear in the TCRdb table, and some are missing; sequencing was by immunoSEQ multiplex PCR. The data hold some 110,000 clones, with around 61% observed a single time. Sequences were obtained from CD4+ T cells sorted from blood. The source is a human donor in good health.

This clone has more than one count but fewer than ten. The chain employs TRBV5-1 and TRBJ2-5; D possibly corresponds to TRBD1 (6 bases). V lost 0 bases and J lost 5, with 11 bases in between. CDR1 and CDR2 from the germline V gene are SGHRS and YFSETQ. The length of the CDR3 is 14 residues. CDR3 loop: CASSLDRDRETQYF. The CDR3, as DNA: TGCGCCAGCAGCTTGGACAGGGATCGTGAGACCCAGTACTTC.

The sample holds a few counts of this clone. This chain connects TRBV9 to TRBJ2-7; D tentatively reads TRBD1 or TRBD2 (5 bases each). The CDR3 is 15 residues long. Trimming took off 0 bases at V and 2 bases at J, with 12 bases between the two ends. CDR1 is SGDLS, CDR2 YYNGEE, per germline. CDR3 sequence: CASSVDGGPTYEQYF. Written as DNA, the CDR3 is TGTGCCAGCAGCGTAGATGGGGGTCCAACCTACGAGCAGTACTTC.

This rearrangement joins TRBV7-9 to TRBJ1-2; 7 bases are a match to TRBD1. This CDR3 contains 12 residues. Trimming removed 8 bases from V and 4 bases from J; junction bases left unmatched: 4. Looked up from germline, CDR1 is SEHNR and CDR2 is FQNEAQ (reference sequence). In nucleotides, the CDR3 is TGTGCCAGCGGGTCAGGGGGCTATGGCTACACCTTC. Amino acid sequence: CASGSGGYGYTF.

The chain has TRBV29-1 and TRBJ1-2; no reliable D call. CDR1 and CDR2 (germline): SQVTM, ANQGSEA. V dropped 5 bases and J dropped 5 bases, with 9 bases sitting between them. CDR3 size: 11 residues. CDR3: CSVSKGYGYTF. DNA of the CDR3: TGCAGCGTTTCCAAGGGATATGGCTACACCTTC.

V and J are TRBV5-6 and TRBJ1-1; D gene ambiguous. The CDR3 consists of 13 residues. CDR1 and CDR2 (germline): SGHDT, YYEEEE. V lost 1 base to trimming and J lost 2 bases, with 6 bases between them. CDR3 nucleotide sequence: TGTGCCAGCAGCTTGAAGCCCAACACTGAAGCTTTCTTT. Protein product: CASSLKPNTEAFF.

The V and J genes are TRBV5-6 and TRBJ1-1; TRBD1 aligns across 8 bases. CDR1 and CDR2 (germline): SGHDT, YYEEEE. This CDR3 contains 18 residues. V lost 4 bases to trimming and J lost 1 base; unmatched junction nucleotides: 15. The CDR3 bases are TGTGCCAGCAGCCCCCTTTCAGGGGGCGCGGGGTGGAACACTGAAGCTTTCTTT. Protein sequence: CASSPLSGGAGWNTEAFF.

The genes are TRBV7-2 and TRBJ2-3; tentative D call: TRBD2 (7 bases). Trimming removed 2 bases from V and 2 bases from J, with 14 bases in between. This CDR3 is built from 16 residues. From germline, CDR1 is SGHTA and CDR2 FQGNSA. CDR3 sequence: CASSLKRGGITDTQYF. The CDR3 region has the DNA TGTGCCAGCAGCTTAAAGAGGGGGGGCATCACAGATACGCAGTATTTT. Full variable domain (missing parts from reference TRBV7-2 and TRBJ2-3): GAGVSQSPSNKVTEKGKDVELRCDPISGHTALYWYRQSLGQGLEFLIYFQGNSAPDKSGLPSDRFSAERTGGSVSTLTIQRTQQEDSAVYLCASSLKRGGITDTQYFGPGTRLTVL.

Note on this clone: Other nucleotide sequences from this sample produce the same CDR3. The rearrangement joins TRBV5-1 to TRBJ1-2; D unresolved. CDR3 length: 14 amino acids. From germline, CDR1 is SGHRS and CDR2 YFSETQ. The V and J ends lost 0 bases and 0 bases respectively, with 6 bases between them. DNA of the CDR3: TGCGCCAGCAGCTTGGAGAGGGCTAACTATGGCTACACCTTC. This encodes CASSLERANYGYTF.

This clone was recorded a few times. The chain is built from TRBV11-2 and TRBJ2-5, with D perhaps matching TRBD2 (5 bases). Trimming cost V 2 bases and J 4 bases, with 11 bases left between them. The CDR3 totals 14 residues. Germline V gene data show CDR1 as SGHAT and CDR2 as FQNNGV. CDR3 residues: CASSLTSGGETQYF. The CDR3 DNA reads as TGTGCCAGCAGCTTAACCAGCGGAGGAGAGACCCAGTACTTC.

This chain links TRBV4-1 with TRBJ2-3; the match to TRBD2 covers 11 bases. V gave up 2 bases and J gave up 9 bases; unmatched junction bases: 7. The CDR3 covers 15 residues. CDR1 and CDR2 from the germline V gene are MGHRA and YSYEKL. CDR3 region: CASSQRLAGGTTQYF. The CDR3, as DNA: TGCGCCAGCAGCCAACGTCTAGCGGGGGGCACAACGCAGTATTTT.

A few counts support this clone. V and J are TRBV2 and TRBJ2-5; a possible D gene is TRBD2 (6 bases). Germline values: CDR1 SNHLY, CDR2 FYNNEI. V lost 5 bases to trimming and J lost 5 bases, with 21 bases between them. The CDR3 contains 16 residues. CDR3 sequence (DNA): TGTGCCAGCAGTCCTTCTCGACTAGTTGGTGCGGAGACCCAGTACTTC. Its translation is CASSPSRLVGAETQYF.

This chain connects TRBV7-9 to TRBJ1-2; TRBD1 matches at 7 bases. Germline loops: CDR1 SEHNR, CDR2 FQNEAQ (reference sequence). There are 13 residues in the CDR3. V was pared by 5 bases and J by 8 bases, with 8 bases of the junction left unmatched. The CDR3 sequence: CASSRDSPQGYTF. Here the CDR3 DNA reads TGTGCCAGCAGCCGGGACAGTCCTCAGGGCTACACCTTC. Together with reference TRBV7-9 and TRBJ1-2, the CDR3 gives the full variable domain: DTGVSQNPRHKITKRGQNVTFRCDPISEHNRLYWYRQTLGQGPEFLTYFQNEAQLEKSRLLSDRFSAERPKGSFSTLEIQRTEQGDSAMYLCASSRDSPQGYTFGSGTRLTVV.

This sequence joins TRBV5-1 and TRBJ1-1, with TRBD1 matching 12 bases. From germline, CDR1 is SGHRS and CDR2 YFSETQ. V lost 0 bases and J lost 5; bases outside the gene matches: 8. The CDR3 sequence is 17 residues long. The CDR3 reads CASSLEGQGARFTEAFF. CDR3 nucleotides: TGCGCCAGCAGCTTGGAGGGACAGGGGGCGCGGTTTACTGAAGCTTTCTTT. The full variable domain, with the rest looked up from reference TRBV5-1 and TRBJ1-1, is KAGVTQTPRYLIKTRGQQVTLSCSPISGHRSVSWYQQTPGQGLQFLFEYFSETQRNKGNFPGRFSGRQFSNSRSEMNVSTLELGDSALYLCASSLEGQGARFTEAFFGQGTRLTVV.

In its sample, this clone was seen a few times. V is TRBV12-5 and J is TRBJ2-3, with 7 bases matching TRBD1. The CDR3 runs 13 residues. Germline V gives CDR1 LGHNT, CDR2 FRNRAP. V was clipped by 6 bases and J by 6 bases; unmatched bases: 6. The CDR3 sequence: CASGKTGSDTQYF. CDR3 nucleotides: TGTGCTAGTGGCAAGACAGGGAGCGATACGCAGTATTTT.

The rearrangement uses TRBV18 and TRBJ1-2; TRBD1 matches at 12 bases. The V segment lost 2 bases and the J segment 7 bases; nucleotides outside the gene matches: 11. Germline V gene data show CDR1 as KGHSH and CDR2 as LQKENI. The CDR3 covers 17 residues. CDR3 sequence (DNA): TGTGCCAGCTCACCATCGTCCGGGACAGGGGGCACGGGTGGCTACACCTTC. Translation: CASSPSSGTGGTGGYTF.

The chain couples TRBV4-1 to TRBJ1-2, with no clear D. With 0 bases removed from V and 8 bases from J, the gap between germline ends came to 7 bases. The CDR3 loop spans 12 amino acids. Germline V gives CDR1 MGHRA, CDR2 YSYEKL. The CDR3 DNA sequence: TGCGCCAGCAGCCAAGAAGCCCGGGGCTACACCTTC. Translated: CASSQEARGYTF.